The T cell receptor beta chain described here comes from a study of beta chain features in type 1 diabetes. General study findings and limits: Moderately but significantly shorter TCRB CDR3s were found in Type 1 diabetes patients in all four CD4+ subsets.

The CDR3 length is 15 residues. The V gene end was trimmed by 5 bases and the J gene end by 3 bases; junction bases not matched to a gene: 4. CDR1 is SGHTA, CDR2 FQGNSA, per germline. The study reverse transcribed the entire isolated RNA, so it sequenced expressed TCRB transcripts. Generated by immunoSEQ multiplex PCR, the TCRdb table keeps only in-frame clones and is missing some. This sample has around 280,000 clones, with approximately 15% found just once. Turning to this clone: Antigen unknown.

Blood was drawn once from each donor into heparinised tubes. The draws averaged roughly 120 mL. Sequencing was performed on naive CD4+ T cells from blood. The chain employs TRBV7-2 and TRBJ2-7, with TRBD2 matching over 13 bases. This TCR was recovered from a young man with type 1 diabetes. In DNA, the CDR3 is TGTGCCAGCAGCCCGGGACTAGCGGGATACTACGAGCAGTACTTC. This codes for CASSPGLAGYYEQYF.